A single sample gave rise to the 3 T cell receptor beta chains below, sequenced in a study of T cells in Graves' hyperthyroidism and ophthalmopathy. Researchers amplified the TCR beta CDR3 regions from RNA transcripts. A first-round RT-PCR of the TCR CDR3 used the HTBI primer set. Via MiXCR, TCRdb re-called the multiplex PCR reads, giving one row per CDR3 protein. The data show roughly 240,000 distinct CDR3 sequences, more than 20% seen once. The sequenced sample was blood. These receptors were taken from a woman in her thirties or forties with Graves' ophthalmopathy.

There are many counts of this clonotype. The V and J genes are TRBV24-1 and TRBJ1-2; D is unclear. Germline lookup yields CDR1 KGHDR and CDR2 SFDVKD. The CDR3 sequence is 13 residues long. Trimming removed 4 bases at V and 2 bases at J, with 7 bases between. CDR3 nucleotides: TGTGCCACCAGTGAGTCAGCCAACTATGGCTACACCTTC. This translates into CATSESANYGYTF.

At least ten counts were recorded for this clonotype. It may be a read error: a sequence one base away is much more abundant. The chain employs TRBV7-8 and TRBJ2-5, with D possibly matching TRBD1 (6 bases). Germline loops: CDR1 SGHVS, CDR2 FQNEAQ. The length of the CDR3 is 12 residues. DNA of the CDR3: TGTGCCAGCAGCCAGGGGAAAGAGACCCAGTCCTTC. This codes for CASSQGKETQSF.

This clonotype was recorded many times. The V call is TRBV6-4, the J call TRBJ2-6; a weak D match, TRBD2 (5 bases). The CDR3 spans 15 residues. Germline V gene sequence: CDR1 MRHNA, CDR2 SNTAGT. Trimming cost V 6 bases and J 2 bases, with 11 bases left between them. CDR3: CASSILAPGANVLTF. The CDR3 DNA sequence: TGTGCCAGCAGCATCCTAGCTCCTGGGGCCAACGTCCTGACTTTC.